This paragraph covers one TCR beta chain sequence. The data were obtained in a study of blood T cell repertoires in COVID-19. The CDR3 runs 12 residues. V gave up 6 bases and J gave up 6 bases; unmatched junction bases: 4. Germline CDR1 is SQVTM and CDR2 is ANQGSEA. The method was immunoSEQ multiplex PCR; TCRdb's version includes in-frame clones alone and lacks a portion of them. Here the sample spans about 44,000 clones, 82% being singletons. The TCR was taken from a woman between 65 and 79 years old with acute or convalescent COVID-19. Input material: peripheral blood. The chain couples TRBV29-1 to TRBJ2-7, with 11 nucleotides matching TRBD1. Written as DNA, the CDR3 is TGCAGCGTCTCCGGGACAGGGGGCGAGCAGTACTTC. Amino acid sequence: CSVSGTGGEQYF.